This T cell receptor (beta chain) was retrieved from a study of CD8 T cells in ankylosing spondylitis. TCRdb processed the 5' RACE reads anew with MiXCR; each CDR3 protein has one entry. The sample contains a few hundred thousand distinct CDR3 sequences, around 21% of which appear only once. This CDR3 comprises 15 residues. With 5 bases clipped from V and 2 bases from J, the junction kept 5 bases outside the gene matches. Germline V CDR1 and CDR2: SEHNR, FQNEAQ (reference sequence). This clonotype was found a few times. Input material: blood, either unsorted or a sorted T cell fraction (not recorded which). The V call is TRBV7-9, the J call TRBJ1-1; 10 positions match TRBD1. This TCR derives from a female donor with ankylosing spondylitis or in good health (not recorded which). DNA of the CDR3: TGTGCCAGCAGCAACAGGGACAGGGGAAACACTGAAGCTTTCTTT. Translating it yields CASSNRDRGNTEAFF.